In its sample, the clone carrying this T cell receptor (beta chain) was seen many times. What it binds is not known. Quantitative 5'-RACE with molecular barcodes was used to make the TCR beta libraries. TCRdb processed the 5' RACE reads anew with MiXCR; each CDR3 protein has one entry. The repertoire consists of 84,000 or so distinct CDR3 sequences, with 25% to 35% occurring once and the leading ten covering nearly 60%. V lost 5 bases to trimming and J lost 6 bases; unmatched junction nucleotides: 9. Germline values: CDR1 SGHTA, CDR2 FQGNSA. This CDR3 region has 15 residues. This record comes from a study of CD8 T cells in ankylosing spondylitis. Study-level results: In synovial fluid and blood from reactive arthritis, some motif variants were previously reported. Blood from ankylosing spondylitis patients appeared to carry a characteristic roughly eight-variant TCR beta motif. There was reportedly significant enrichment of clones that were disease-linked in matched ankylosing spondylitis synovial fluid.

The TCR comes from a male donor with ankylosing spondylitis or in good health (not recorded which). The chain links TRBV7-2 to TRBJ1-4; 7 nucleotides line up with TRBD1. The source material was blood, either unsorted or a sorted T cell fraction (not recorded which). CDR3 bases: TGTGCCAGCAGCCCACGGACAGGCATCTATGAAAAACTGTTTTTT. It encodes CASSPRTGIYEKLFF. Based on the CDR3 plus reference TRBV7-2 and TRBJ1-4, the full variable domain is GAGVSQSPSNKVTEKGKDVELRCDPISGHTALYWYRQSLGQGLEFLIYFQGNSAPDKSGLPSDRFSAERTGGSVSTLTIQRTQQEDSAVYLCASSPRTGIYEKLFFGSGTQLSVL.